This passage covers 18 T cell receptor beta chains from one sample sequenced in a study of T cell responses to AZD1222 COVID-19 vaccine. Sequencing was performed with immunoSEQ multiplex PCR; in TCRdb, only in-frame clones are kept and a portion is missing. The sample lists almost 50,000 clones, 65% to 80% occurring once. Sample: peripheral blood, taken on day 0 of MenACWY control vaccination. All receptors derive from an adult in good health.

The chain joins TRBV18 to TRBJ1-1; D unclear. V was pared by 0 bases and J by 4 bases, with 12 bases between. CDR3 length equals 15 residues. Germline lookup yields CDR1 KGHSH and CDR2 LQKENI. The CDR3 spells CASSPPEGRATEAFF. CDR3 coding DNA: TGTGCCAGCTCACCACCGGAGGGAAGGGCCACTGAAGCTTTCTTT.

This sequence joins TRBV6-6 and TRBJ2-2, with 12 bases that match TRBD2. V was pared by 5 bases and J by 3 bases, with 16 bases of the junction left unmatched. CDR1 and CDR2 from the germline V gene are MNHNY and SVGAGI (reference sequence). CDR3 length: 20 residues. The CDR3 reads CASSRTRLAGAPGDTGELFF. CDR3 bases: TGTGCCAGCAGTCGAACCCGACTAGCGGGGGCCCCGGGGGACACCGGGGAGCTGTTTTTT.

The chain is built from TRBV18 and TRBJ1-5; D may be TRBD1 (5 bases). The CDR3 consists of 16 residues. Germline-derived CDR1 and CDR2 are KGHSH and LQKENI. The germline V and J ends were trimmed by 3 bases and 0 bases, with 12 bases remaining between them. Here the CDR3 DNA reads TGTGCCAGCTCACCCCTTCCGACAGATAGCAATCAGCCCCAGCATTTT. This translates into CASSPLPTDSNQPQHF. Based on the CDR3 plus reference TRBV18 and TRBJ1-5, the full variable domain is NAGVMQNPRHLVRRRGQEARLRCSPMKGHSHVYWYRQLPEEGLKFMVYLQKENIIDESGMPKERFSAEFPKEGPSILRIQQVVRGDSAAYFCASSPLPTDSNQPQHFGDGTRLSIL.

The chain joins TRBV29-1 to TRBJ1-4; maybe TRBD1 (5 bases). Trimming removed 6 bases from V and 8 bases from J, with 13 bases in between. Germline CDR1 and CDR2: SQVTM and ANQGSEA. The CDR3 runs 12 residues. The CDR3 sequence: CSVMGTEEKLFF. The DNA of the CDR3 is TGCAGCGTCATGGGGACGGAAGAAAAACTGTTTTTT.

The V call is TRBV30, the J call TRBJ1-4; 9 bases agree with TRBD1. The V and J ends lost 3 bases and 8 bases, in that order; junction bases with no gene match: 4. This CDR3 is 13 amino acids long. Germline CDR1 and CDR2: GTSNPN and SVGIG (reference sequence). Here the CDR3 reads CAWSQGTGEKLFF. CDR3 DNA sequence: TGTGCCTGGAGCCAAGGGACAGGGGAAAAACTGTTTTTT.

This clone has only one observation. This chain's CDR3 is CATSREGKGSGNTIYF. CDR3 sequence (DNA): TGTGCCACCAGCAGAGAGGGGAAGGGATCCGGAAACACCATATATTTT. The chain links TRBV15 to TRBJ1-3; no clear D. This CDR3 is 16 amino acids long. Germline V gene sequence: CDR1 LNHNV, CDR2 YYDKDF (reference sequence). V was clipped by 0 bases and J by 4 bases, with 13 bases between them.

This clone was seen a single time. The rearrangement links TRBV5-1 to TRBJ1-4; D is uncertain. Trimming stripped 4 bases from V and 3 bases from J, with 13 bases between. The CDR3 runs to 15 residues. Germline values: CDR1 SGHRS, CDR2 YFSETQ. This chain's CDR3 is CASSSGGGSNEKLFF. The CDR3 DNA reads TGCGCCAGCAGCAGCGGAGGAGGGTCTAATGAAAAACTGTTTTTT. The full variable domain, completed using reference TRBV5-1 and TRBJ1-4, is KAGVTQTPRYLIKTRGQQVTLSCSPISGHRSVSWYQQTPGQGLQFLFEYFSETQRNKGNFPGRFSGRQFSNSRSEMNVSTLELGDSALYLCASSSGGGSNEKLFFGSGTQLSVL.

CDR3 sequence reads: CASSPVSILNTEAFF. The CDR3 DNA sequence: TGTGCCAGTAGTCCCGTATCGATTTTGAACACTGAAGCTTTCTTT. The chain uses TRBV19 and TRBJ1-1; D is uncertain. The CDR3 runs to 15 residues. The germline V gene encodes CDR1 LNHDA and CDR2 SQIVND (reference sequence). Deletions cut 5 bases from V and 0 bases from J, with 13 bases between. The whole variable domain, remainder taken from reference TRBV19 and TRBJ1-1, is DGGITQSPKYLFRKEGQNVTLSCEQNLNHDAMYWYRQDPGQGLRLIYYSQIVNDFQKGDIAEGYSVSREKKESFPLTVTSAQKNPTAFYLCASSPVSILNTEAFFGQGTRLTVV.

V is TRBV3-1 (or the pseudogene TRBV3-2) and J is TRBJ2-7, with 13 bases aligning to TRBD2. The CDR3 spans 17 residues. Per the germline V gene, CDR1 is LGHDT and CDR2 is YNNKEL (reference sequence). With 3 bases clipped from V and 0 bases from J, the junction kept 5 bases outside the gene matches. CDR3 in DNA: TGTGCCAGCAGCCAGGGGGGACTAGCGGGACACTCCTACGAGCAGTACTTC. Translated: CASSQGGLAGHSYEQYF.

The chain links TRBV27 to TRBJ2-7; weak D call: TRBD1 (7 bases). This CDR3 has 16 amino acids. Germline-derived CDR1 and CDR2 are MNHEY and SMNVEV (reference sequence). Trimming removed 7 bases from V and 0 bases from J, with 19 bases in between. The CDR3 sequence: CASTPKGGTVSYEQYF. The CDR3 DNA reads as TGTGCCAGCACTCCAAAAGGAGGGACAGTCTCCTACGAGCAGTACTTC.

The gene calls are TRBV30 and TRBJ2-5, with D perhaps TRBD1 (5 bases). Looked up from germline, CDR1 is GTSNPN and CDR2 is SVGIG (reference sequence). Deletions cut 2 bases from V and 4 bases from J, with 11 bases between. The CDR3 length is 13 residues. The CDR3 reads CAWSFGRGETQYF. In nucleotides, the CDR3 is TGTGCCTGGAGTTTCGGTAGGGGAGAGACCCAGTACTTC. Filled out from reference TRBV30 and TRBJ2-5, the complete variable domain reads SQTIHQWPATLVQPVGSPLSLECTVEGTSNPNLYWYRQAAGRGLQLLFYSVGIGQISSEVPQNLSASRPQDRQFILSSKKLLLSDSGFYLCAWSFGRGETQYFGPGTRLLVL.

This chain connects TRBV4-2 to TRBJ2-7, with a weak D call TRBD2 (6 bases). Trimming shortened V by 6 bases and J by 5 bases, and 20 bases separated the two germline ends. The CDR3 has 15 residues. The germline gives CDR1 LGHNA, CDR2 YNFKEQ. The DNA of the CDR3 is TGTGCCAGCAGTCGATCCCCGGGAGATCTCGACGAGCAGTACTTC. It codes for CASSRSPGDLDEQYF.

This clone was recorded once. CDR3 region: CASSLVGRQGIADTQYF. CDR3 DNA sequence: TGCGCCAGCAGCTTGGTGGGGCGACAGGGGATAGCAGATACGCAGTATTTT. The V and J genes are TRBV5-1 and TRBJ2-3; 8 bases fit TRBD1. V was pared by 0 bases and J by 4 bases, with 10 bases of the junction left unmatched. The germline V gene encodes CDR1 SGHRS and CDR2 YFSETQ. The CDR3 has 17 amino acids.

The chain links TRBV19 to TRBJ2-7, with D maybe TRBD2 (5 bases). The CDR3 has 15 residues. Germline loops: CDR1 LNHDA, CDR2 SQIVND (reference sequence). The V and J ends lost 1 base and 2 bases respectively, with 12 bases between them. This chain's CDR3 is CASSIVVGGAYEQYV. CDR3 coding DNA: TGTGCCAGTAGTATAGTGGTTGGAGGCGCCTACGAGCAGTACGTC.

V usage is TRBV4-1 and J usage is TRBJ1-2; possibly TRBD1 for D (5 bases). Germline CDR1 and CDR2: MGHRA and YSYEKL. V lost 1 base to trimming and J lost 0 bases, with 12 bases between them. The CDR3 extends over 16 amino acids. The CDR3 spells CASSQAGTEANYGYTF. For the CDR3, the DNA is TGCGCCAGCAGCCAAGCCGGGACCGAAGCTAACTATGGCTACACCTTC.

This chain joins TRBV25-1 and TRBJ2-6; no clear D gene. This CDR3 has 17 residues. CDR1 is MGHDK, CDR2 SYGVNS, per germline. V lost 3 bases, J lost 0 bases, and 12 bases lay in between. This CDR3 reads CASSDKGPLSGANVLTF. The CDR3 region has the DNA TGTGCCAGCAGTGACAAGGGCCCCCTCTCTGGGGCCAACGTCCTGACTTTC.

In nucleotides, the CDR3 is TGTGCCAGTAGTATAGGTAGCGGGAGCACTGAGCAGTTCTTC. It is translated as CASSIGSGSTEQFF. The chain employs TRBV19 and TRBJ2-1, with TRBD2 identical over 9 bases. The CDR3 sequence is 14 residues long. Germline CDR1 reads LNHDA; CDR2 reads SQIVND (reference sequence). The V segment lost 1 base and the J segment 9 bases; nucleotides outside the gene matches: 4.

The gene calls are TRBV12-3 or TRBV12-4 and TRBJ2-7; TRBD1 agrees at 8 bases. The V and J ends lost 7 bases and 3 bases, in that order; junction bases with no gene match: 5. The length of the CDR3 is 13 residues. The CDR3 protein is CASTRTGNYEQYF. DNA of the CDR3: TGTGCCAGCACTCGGACAGGGAACTACGAGCAGTACTTC.